A selection of T cell receptor beta chains follows, all from one sample in a study of cytomegalovirus exposure and HLA in healthy donors. Sequencing was performed with immunoSEQ multiplex PCR; in TCRdb, only in-frame clones are kept and a portion is missing. The profile covers under 200,000 clones, with roughly 81% appearing a single time and around 14% taken by the ten largest. Sample: PBMCs. Receptor source: a woman aged 50 to 60 in good health and CMV-seronegative. Both conserved end residues are part of each CDR3. D genes are given only for firm matches. Size is stated for part of the rows, as once, few or many counts, or as a class when the clone is expanded.

clone size	V gene	J gene	D gene	CDR3 protein	CDR3 DNA
.	TRBV5-1	TRBJ2-3	.	CASSLRLAGNTDTQYF	TGCGCCAGCAGCTTGAGGTTGGCGGGTAACACAGATACGCAGTATTTT
.	TRBV5-4	TRBJ2-5	TRBD2	CASSPTSSQETQYF	TGTGCCAGCAGCCCGACTAGCAGCCAAGAGACCCAGTACTTC
.	TRBV7-9	TRBJ2-5	TRBD1	CASSLTGARETQYF	TGTGCCAGCAGCTTAACAGGGGCACGGGAGACCCAGTACTTC
.	TRBV2	TRBJ1-3	.	CASQTHRDSGNTIYF	TGTGCCAGTCAGACCCACAGAGACTCTGGAAACACCATATATTTT
.	TRBV7-2	TRBJ2-3	TRBD1	CASRTGAALARITDTQYF	TGTGCCAGCAGGACAGGGGCCGCCCTAGCGCGAATCACAGATACGCAGTATTTT
.	TRBV5-4	TRBJ1-4	TRBD1	CASSKGQGGTNEKLFF	TGTGCCAGCAGCAAGGGACAGGGCGGAACTAATGAAAAACTGTTTTTT
.	TRBV15	TRBJ1-2	TRBD1	CATSRDRGTDNGYTF	TGTGCCACCAGCAGAGATCGTGGGACAGATAATGGCTACACCTTC
.	TRBV7-9	TRBJ2-3	.	CASSSGHSTSTDTQYF	TGTGCCAGCAGCTCGGGACATAGTACTAGCACAGATACGCAGTATTTT
.	TRBV4-1	TRBJ2-1	TRBD2	CASSQDIGAGGVSYNEQFF	TGCGCCAGCAGCCAAGATATAGGGGCGGGAGGAGTCTCCTACAATGAGCAGTTCTTC
.	TRBV7-9	TRBJ2-7	TRBD1	CASSLGTGVGEQYF	TGTGCCAGCAGCTTAGGGACAGGGGTAGGGGAGCAGTACTTC
.	TRBV9	TRBJ1-2	TRBD1	CASSESVRDRGESNYGYTF	TGTGCCAGCAGCGAATCTGTGAGGGACAGGGGGGAGTCTAACTATGGCTACACCTTC
.	TRBV10-3	TRBJ2-7	TRBD2	CAISESQAGFTYEQYF	TGTGCCATCAGTGAGTCTCAAGCGGGGTTCACCTACGAGCAGTACTTC
.	TRBV28	TRBJ1-1	.	CASSFSTRGRGNTEAFF	TGTGCCAGCAGTTTTTCGACTAGGGGACGGGGAAACACTGAAGCTTTCTTT
.	TRBV14	TRBJ2-1	.	CASSRQGGPNSYNEQFF	TGTGCCAGCAGCCGGCAAGGGGGACCAAATTCTTACAATGAGCAGTTCTTC
few	TRBV28	TRBJ2-1	.	CASVLGGPSANEQFF	TGTGCCAGCGTACTCGGAGGGCCTAGCGCCAATGAGCAGTTCTTC
.	TRBV4-1	TRBJ2-5	TRBD2	CASSQDPPPSGLETQYF	TGCGCCAGCAGCCAAGACCCCCCGCCTAGCGGGTTGGAGACCCAGTACTTC
.	TRBV7-2	TRBJ2-1	.	CASSLAQGSYNEQFF	TGTGCCAGCAGCTTAGCGCAGGGGTCCTACAATGAGCAGTTCTTC
.	TRBV18	TRBJ1-2	.	CASSPSTGPNYGYTF	TGTGCCAGCTCACCCTCGACAGGACCCAACTATGGCTACACCTTC
.	TRBV7-9	TRBJ1-2	.	CASSPGGSNYGYTF	TGTGCCAGCAGCCCGGGGGGCAGCAACTATGGCTACACCTTC
few	TRBV19	TRBJ1-2	TRBD1	CASSTGQDYEGYTF	TGTGCCAGTAGTACGGGACAGGATTATGAAGGCTACACCTTC
.	TRBV6-6	TRBJ1-2	.	CASSYSRGPGYGYTF	TGTGCCAGCAGTTACTCGCGGGGTCCTGGCTATGGCTACACCTTC
once	TRBV20-1	TRBJ2-1	.	CSAMGTGFPFF	TGCAGTGCTATGGGTACAGGGTTTCCGTTCTTC
.	TRBV6-5	TRBJ2-4	.	CASSSPGNLNIQYF	TGTGCCAGCAGTTCTCCCGGGAACCTAAACATTCAGTACTTC
.	TRBV7-2	TRBJ2-3	TRBD2	CASILAGDSTDTQYF	TGTGCCAGTATTTTAGCGGGGGATAGCACAGATACGCAGTATTTT
.	TRBV14	TRBJ2-5	.	CASSLGFNGGETQYF	TGTGCCAGCAGCCTGGGATTCAACGGGGGAGAGACCCAGTACTTC
.	TRBV4-3	TRBJ1-5	.	CASSLGVGNQPQHF	TGCGCCAGCAGCCTCGGTGTGGGCAATCAGCCCCAGCATTTT
once	TRBV27	TRBJ1-2	.	CASSQDPRNYGYTF	TGTGCCAGCAGCCAGGATCCCCGTAACTATGGCTACACCTTC
.	TRBV7-2	TRBJ2-1	TRBD2	CASSFQTSGRAFDEQFF	TGTGCCAGCAGCTTCCAAACAAGCGGGAGGGCCTTCGATGAGCAGTTCTTC
.	TRBV7-2	TRBJ1-5	.	CASSYSNQPQHF	TGTGCCAGCAGCTACTCAAATCAGCCCCAGCATTTT
.	TRBV4-3	TRBJ2-7	TRBD1	CASSQADRGYEQYF	TGCGCCAGCAGCCAAGCGGACAGGGGATACGAGCAGTACTTC
.	TRBV7-2	TRBJ1-3	.	CASSFDRPGNTIYF	TGTGCCAGCAGCTTCGACAGGCCTGGAAACACCATATATTTT
.	TRBV7-9	TRBJ2-1	TRBD2	CASSQDRGSSYNEQFF	TGTGCCAGCAGCCAAGATCGCGGGAGCTCCTACAATGAGCAGTTCTTC
.	TRBV27	TRBJ2-1	TRBD2	CASSIGGLANEQFF	TGTGCCAGCAGCATAGGCGGACTAGCCAATGAGCAGTTCTTC
.	TRBV9	TRBJ2-1	.	CASSVEGRGSYNEQFF	TGTGCCAGCAGCGTAGAAGGGCGGGGATCCTACAATGAGCAGTTCTTC
.	TRBV11-2	TRBJ2-7	.	CASSLDFGSGEQYF	TGTGCCAGCAGCTTAGACTTCGGGTCGGGCGAGCAGTACTTC
once	TRBV14	TRBJ1-2	TRBD1	CASSLRGTGGGYTF	TGTGCCAGCAGCTTAAGAGGAACAGGGGGTGGCTACACCTTC
.	TRBV9	TRBJ2-7	.	CASSTRQGPSYEQYF	TGTGCCAGCAGCACCCGACAAGGCCCCAGCTACGAGCAGTACTTC
.	TRBV5-1	TRBJ2-5	TRBD2	CASSLDASGGRETQYF	TGCGCCAGCAGCTTGGACGCTAGCGGGGGGAGAGAGACCCAGTACTTC
.	TRBV6-5	TRBJ1-6	.	CASSLRRGVYNSPLHF	TGTGCCAGCAGTTTGCGGCGTGGAGTGTATAATTCACCCCTCCACTTT
.	TRBV5-4	TRBJ1-3	.	CASSPGGASAGNTIYF	TGTGCCAGCAGTCCGGGGGGGGCATCCGCCGGAAACACCATATATTTT
once	TRBV5-5	TRBJ1-1	TRBD1	CASSLAAGGQAFF	TGTGCCAGCAGCTTGGCGGCAGGGGGTCAAGCTTTCTTT
.	TRBV11-2	TRBJ2-1	TRBD2	CASSLGAGEHNEQFF	TGTGCCAGCAGCTTAGGAGCGGGGGAACACAATGAGCAGTTCTTC
few	TRBV11-3	TRBJ2-7	.	CASSLRRGVEQYF	TGTGCCAGCAGCCTACGCCGGGGTGTCGAGCAGTACTTC
.	TRBV7-2	TRBJ2-3	.	CASSFGDTQYF	TGTGCCAGCAGCTTCGGGGATACGCAGTATTTT
few	TRBV28	TRBJ1-5	.	CASRPLRWPQHF	TGTGCCAGCAGACCCCTCCGGTGGCCCCAGCATTTT